Below, 5 T cell receptor beta chains from the same sample are listed, as sequenced in a study of response to subunit inactivated influenza vaccine. One entry per CDR3 protein results from TCRdb running MiXCR on the RT-PCR reads. The sample carries about 180,000 distinct CDR3 sequences, approximately 11% recorded once. The sequenced sample was CD8+ T cells sorted from PBMCs, obtained around 25 months after vaccination. The origin of the receptors is a man aged 45 to 75 who received an inactivated influenza vaccine.

The rearrangement joins TRBV6-2 or TRBV6-3 to TRBJ1-2; 9 nucleotides line up with TRBD1. This CDR3 spans 13 amino acids. Losses at the gene ends were 5 bases for V and 12 bases for J; bases not matched to a gene: 10. In germline, CDR1 is MNHEY, CDR2 SVGEGT. Written as DNA, the CDR3 is TGTGCCAGCAGTCAACTCACCGGGACAGGGAACACCTTC. This gives the protein CASSQLTGTGNTF.

There are many counts of this clonotype. V usage is TRBV5-6 and J usage is TRBJ2-7; D is unresolved. Trimming left V 0 bases short and J 0 bases short, with 7 bases between. The germline V gene encodes CDR1 SGHDT and CDR2 YYEEEE. The CDR3 is 14 residues long. The CDR3 protein is CASSLGLGSYEQYF. The CDR3 region has the DNA TGTGCCAGCAGCTTGGGACTGGGCTCCTACGAGCAGTACTTC.

The sample holds many counts of this clonotype. The chain carries TRBV6-5 and TRBJ1-2; TRBD1 is a possible D gene (5 bases). The V gene lost 0 bases and the J gene lost 3 bases, with 8 bases spanning the gap. CDR1 MNHEY and CDR2 SVGAGI come from the germline V gene. The CDR3 totals 14 residues. CDR3 residues: CASSYSRQYYGYTF. In nucleotides, the CDR3 is TGTGCCAGCAGTTACTCGAGACAGTACTATGGCTACACCTTC.

This clonotype was detected a few times. This chain uses TRBV27 with TRBJ2-7; D is unclear. Germline V gives CDR1 MNHEY, CDR2 SMNVEV (reference sequence). V lost 6 bases to trimming and J lost 1 base, with 13 bases between them. The CDR3 runs 14 residues. DNA for the CDR3: TGTGCCAGCAGCCCCTTGGACCATTCCTACGAGCAGTACTTC. It specifies CASSPLDHSYEQYF.

This chain links TRBV20-1 with TRBJ1-5, with D perhaps TRBD1 (6 bases). The CDR3 length is 12 residues. Germline-derived CDR1 and CDR2 are DFQATT and SNEGSKA (reference sequence). With 6 bases removed from V and 7 bases from J, the gap between germline ends came to 13 bases. The CDR3 DNA reads TGCAGTGCGTACAGGGTAAACCAGCCCCAGCATTTT. Its protein product is CSAYRVNQPQHF.